A selection of T cell receptor beta chains follows, all from one sample in a study of CD8+ T cells in alopecia areata. The method was immunoSEQ multiplex PCR; TCRdb's version includes in-frame clones alone and lacks a portion of them. The sample yields roughly 75,000 clones, roughly 57% seen once. The sequenced sample was CD8+ T cells sorted from blood, obtained at week 0. These receptors were collected from a human donor with alopecia areata. Each CDR3 is given with its conserved first and last residue. A D gene is named only where the DNA matches it firmly. Clone size is given for some rows only: seen once, a few or many times, or a class if the clone is expanded.

j_call clone_size v_call d_call cdr3_aa cdr3_nt
TRBJ2-6 - TRBV27 - CASSSFSGANVLTF TGTGCCAGCAGTTCCTTCTCTGGGGCCAACGTCCTGACTTTC
TRBJ2-7 - TRBV4-1 - CASSQDRALGEQYF TGCGCCAGCAGCCAAGACAGGGCCCTCGGCGAGCAGTACTTC
TRBJ2-5 few TRBV5-6 TRBD2 CASSQKRGRALETQYF TGTGCCAGCAGCCAGAAGCGGGGACGGGCTTTGGAGACCCAGTACTTC
TRBJ1-2 - TRBV29-1 TRBD1 CSVEDWDRAVEGGYTF TGCAGCGTTGAAGATTGGGACAGGGCCGTTGAGGGGGGCTACACCTTC
TRBJ2-5 - TRBV7-9 - CASSSSIQDQETQYF TGTGCCAGCAGCTCTTCTATACAGGACCAAGAGACCCAGTACTTC
TRBJ1-2 - TRBV5-1 - CASSLAETNYGYTF TGCGCCAGCAGCTTGGCGGAGACCAACTATGGCTACACCTTC
TRBJ1-1 - TRBV25-1 TRBD1 CASSPGQGVSFF TGTGCCAGCAGCCCGGGACAGGGAGTGAGTTTCTTT
TRBJ2-3 - TRBV9 - CASSVFGSGTDTQYF TGTGCCAGCAGCGTGTTCGGGAGTGGCACAGATACGCAGTATTTT
TRBJ1-2 - TRBV7-9 TRBD1 CASSAGDREGYTF TGTGCCAGCAGCGCGGGGGACAGGGAAGGCTACACCTTC
TRBJ2-5 few TRBV7-3 - CASSPRGRAEETQYF TGTGCCAGCAGTCCCCGTGGCCGGGCCGAAGAGACCCAGTACTTC
TRBJ1-2 - TRBV7-8 TRBD1 CASSGTETYGYTF TGTGCCAGCAGTGGGACAGAAACCTATGGCTACACCTTC
TRBJ2-2 - TRBV7-9 - CASSLSGYSGSGPTGELFF TGTGCCAGCAGCTTATCAGGGTACAGCGGGTCCGGGCCGACCGGGGAGCTGTTTTTT
TRBJ1-5 - TRBV10-3 - CAISESGQPQHF TGTGCCATCAGTGAATCAGGGCAGCCCCAGCATTTT
TRBJ1-1 - TRBV30 - CAWGANMNTEAFF TGTGCCTGGGGGGCCAATATGAACACTGAAGCTTTCTTT
TRBJ2-3 - TRBV30 - CAWSVGVMSGDTQYF TGTGCCTGGAGTGTAGGGGTTATGTCAGGGGATACGCAGTATTTT
TRBJ2-1 once TRBV25-1 - CASSEVGGHLYNEQFF TGTGCCAGCAGTGAAGTGGGGGGACACCTCTACAATGAGCAGTTCTTC
TRBJ2-3 - TRBV27 - CASSFSGQSTDTQYF TGTGCCAGCAGTTTCTCCGGCCAAAGCACAGATACGCAGTATTTT
TRBJ2-5 - TRBV7-8 TRBD2 CASSETGTSGETQYF TGTGCCAGCAGCGAGACCGGGACTAGCGGAGAGACCCAGTACTTC
TRBJ1-2 - TRBV7-9 TRBD1 CASSPEGYRGAYGYTF TGTGCCAGCAGCCCCGAAGGTTACAGGGGGGCCTATGGCTACACCTTC
TRBJ1-1 - TRBV9 - CASSASGRGGEAFF TGTGCCAGCAGCGCCTCGGGCAGGGGAGGTGAAGCTTTCTTT
TRBJ2-3 - TRBV4-3 - CASSQDQGRTDTQYF TGCGCCAGCAGCCAAGATCAGGGGCGAACAGATACGCAGTATTTT
TRBJ2-6 - TRBV15 TRBD2 CATSGLAILSGANVLTF TGTGCCACCAGCGGACTAGCGATTCTCTCTGGGGCCAACGTCCTGACTTTC
TRBJ2-1 few TRBV4-3 - CASSQRQSSYNEQFF TGCGCCAGCAGCCAACGGCAGAGCTCCTACAATGAGCAGTTCTTC
TRBJ2-5 - TRBV27 TRBD2 CASSSLAGEGVTHETQYF TGTGCCAGCAGTTCACTAGCGGGAGAAGGAGTTACCCACGAGACCCAGTACTTC
TRBJ1-1 - TRBV4-3 TRBD1 CASSRGRGQGAEAFF TGCGCCAGCAGCCGGGGGAGGGGGCAGGGCGCTGAAGCTTTCTTT
TRBJ2-1 few TRBV7-9 - CASSDGQSSYNEQFF TGTGCCAGCAGCGACGGACAGTCCTCCTACAATGAGCAGTTCTTC
TRBJ2-5 - TRBV21-1 - CASSKGDGDEETQYF TGTGCCAGCAGCAAAGGCGACGGAGACGAAGAGACCCAGTACTTC
TRBJ2-1 - TRBV7-7 TRBD2 CASSYSSGNEQFF TGTGCCAGCAGCTACAGCAGCGGGAACGAGCAGTTCTTC
TRBJ2-7 few TRBV4-1 - CASSQARTQGGSEQYF TGCGCCAGCAGCCAAGCCCGTACTCAGGGAGGCTCCGAGCAGTACTTC
TRBJ1-1 - TRBV5-1 - CASSSQYGYEAFF TGCGCCAGCAGCTCCCAGTACGGCTATGAAGCTTTCTTT
TRBJ2-2 - TRBV4-1 - CASSQDMGGELFF TGCGCCAGCAGCCAAGATATGGGCGGGGAGCTGTTTTTT
TRBJ2-1 - TRBV6-1 TRBD2 CASSPGGSSYNEQFF TGTGCCAGCAGCCCTGGCGGGAGCTCCTACAATGAGCAGTTCTTC
TRBJ2-1 - TRBV7-9 - CASSPDLSSYNEQFF TGTGCCAGCAGCCCCGACTTGAGCTCCTACAATGAGCAGTTCTTC
TRBJ2-1 - TRBV29-1 - CSVEPSGDNEQFF TGCAGCGTTGAACCCTCTGGGGACAATGAGCAGTTCTTC
TRBJ2-5 - TRBV5-6 - CASSLAVGEETQYF TGTGCCAGCAGCTTGGCCGTAGGCGAGGAGACCCAGTACTTC
TRBJ2-5 - TRBV29-1 - CSALLPGTGRETQYF TGCAGCGCCCTACTCCCAGGAACAGGCAGGGAGACCCAGTACTTC
TRBJ2-7 - TRBV29-1 TRBD1 CSVGQLAYEQYF TGCAGCGTGGGACAGCTAGCCTACGAGCAGTACTTC
TRBJ2-5 - TRBV27 - CASSVDRSETQYF TGTGCCAGCAGTGTCGACAGGTCTGAGACCCAGTACTTC
TRBJ2-7 - TRBV7-6 TRBD2 CASSSGSGRGEQYF TGTGCCAGCAGCTCGGGTAGCGGGAGAGGGGAGCAGTACTTC
TRBJ2-1 - TRBV15 - CATSPPVGRGEQFF TGTGCCACCAGCCCCCCCGTCGGGCGGGGTGAGCAGTTCTTC
TRBJ2-5 - TRBV13 - CASSYQETQYF TGTGCCAGCAGCTACCAAGAGACCCAGTACTTC
TRBJ2-7 - TRBV27 - CASSLNGALIEQYF TGTGCCAGCAGTTTAAATGGTGCTCTCATCGAGCAGTACTTC
TRBJ1-5 - TRBV18 - CASSGGVRSGQPQHF TGTGCCAGCTCAGGCGGTGTGAGAAGTGGTCAGCCCCAGCATTTT
TRBJ2-7 - TRBV25-1 TRBD1 CASSDRDRDYEQYF TGTGCCAGCAGTGACCGGGACAGGGACTACGAGCAGTACTTC
TRBJ2-5 few TRBV9 - CASSVGGRERETQYF TGTGCCAGCAGCGTAGGCGGCAGGGAGAGGGAGACCCAGTACTTC
TRBJ2-1 - TRBV7-9 TRBD1 CASQPGQGYNEQFF TGTGCCAGCCAACCGGGACAGGGCTACAATGAGCAGTTCTTC
TRBJ2-3 - TRBV4-1 TRBD2 CASSPGLAETDTQYF TGCGCCAGCAGCCCCGGACTAGCGGAGACAGATACGCAGTATTTT
TRBJ2-7 - TRBV4-1 - CASSQGPNLVEGAYEQYF TGCGCCAGCAGCCAAGGACCGAATCTAGTCGAGGGGGCCTACGAGCAGTACTTC
TRBJ1-4 - TRBV7-9 TRBD1 CASSPPGGDEKLFF TGTGCCAGCAGCCCCCCAGGGGGAGATGAAAAACTGTTTTTT
TRBJ2-2 once TRBV7-9 - CASSPRTLKNTGELFF TGTGCCAGCAGCCCCAGGACATTGAAGAACACCGGGGAGCTGTTTTTT
TRBJ2-7 - TRBV6-5 - CASSPGREYSYEQYF TGTGCCAGCAGCCCCGGACGGGAATATAGCTACGAGCAGTACTTC
TRBJ2-1 few TRBV29-1 TRBD2 CSGEGLAGAFEQFF TGCAGCGGCGAGGGACTAGCGGGAGCCTTTGAGCAGTTCTTC
TRBJ2-7 medium-sized TRBV6-5 TRBD1 CASSYVGQGFDEQYF TGTGCCAGCAGTTACGTAGGACAGGGGTTCGACGAGCAGTACTTC
TRBJ2-3 - TRBV7-2 - CASSSSTQRITDTQYF TGTGCCAGCAGCTCAAGCACCCAGCGAATCACAGATACGCAGTATTTT
TRBJ1-1 few TRBV29-1 - CSVAPGNTEAFF TGCAGCGTGGCCCCCGGGAACACTGAAGCTTTCTTT